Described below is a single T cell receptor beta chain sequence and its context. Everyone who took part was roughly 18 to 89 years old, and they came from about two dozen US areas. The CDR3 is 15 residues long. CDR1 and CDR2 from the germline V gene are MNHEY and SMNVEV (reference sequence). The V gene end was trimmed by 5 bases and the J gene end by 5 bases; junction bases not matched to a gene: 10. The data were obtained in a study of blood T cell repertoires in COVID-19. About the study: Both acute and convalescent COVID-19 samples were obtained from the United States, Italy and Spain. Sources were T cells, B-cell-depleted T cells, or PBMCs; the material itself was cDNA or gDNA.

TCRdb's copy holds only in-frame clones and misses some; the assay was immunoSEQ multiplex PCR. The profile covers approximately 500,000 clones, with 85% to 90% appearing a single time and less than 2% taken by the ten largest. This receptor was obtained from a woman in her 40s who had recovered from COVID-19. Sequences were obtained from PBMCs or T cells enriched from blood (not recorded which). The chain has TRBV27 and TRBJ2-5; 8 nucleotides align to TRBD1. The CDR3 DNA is TGTGCCAGCAGTACGACTGACAGGGGTTGGGAGACCCAGTACTTC. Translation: CASSTTDRGWETQYF.